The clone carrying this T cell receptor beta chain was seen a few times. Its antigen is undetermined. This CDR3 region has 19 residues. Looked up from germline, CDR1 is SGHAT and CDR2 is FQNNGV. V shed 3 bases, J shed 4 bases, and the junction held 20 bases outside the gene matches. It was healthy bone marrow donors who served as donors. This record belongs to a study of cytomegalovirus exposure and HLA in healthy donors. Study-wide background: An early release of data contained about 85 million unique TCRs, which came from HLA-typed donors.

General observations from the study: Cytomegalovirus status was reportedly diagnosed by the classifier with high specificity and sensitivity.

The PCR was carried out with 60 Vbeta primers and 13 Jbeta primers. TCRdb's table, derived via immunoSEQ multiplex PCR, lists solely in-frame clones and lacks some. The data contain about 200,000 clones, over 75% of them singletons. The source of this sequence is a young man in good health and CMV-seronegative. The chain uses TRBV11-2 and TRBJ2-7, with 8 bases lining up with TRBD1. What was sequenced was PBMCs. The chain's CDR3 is CASSFATYRDSGTGYEQYF. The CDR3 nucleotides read TGTGCCAGCAGCTTTGCCACCTACCGAGATTCCGGGACAGGTTACGAGCAGTACTTC.